A selection of T cell receptor beta chains follows, all from one sample in a study of blood T cell repertoires in COVID-19. The repertoire was sequenced with immunoSEQ multiplex PCR; TCRdb's copy has only in-frame clones and lacks some. This sample yields about 200,000 clones, of which 65% to 85% are seen a single time; approximately 8% belongs to the top ten. Sequencing was performed on peripheral blood. The receptors come from a woman over 75 with acute or convalescent COVID-19. Each CDR3 is given with its conserved first and last residue. D genes are given only for firm matches.

D gene	V gene	J gene	CDR3 DNA	CDR3 protein
TRBD2	TRBV3-1/TRBV3-2	TRBJ2-7	TGTGCCAGCAGCCACCTCCCTAGCGGGGGGCGAAAAGAGCAGTACTTC	CASSHLPSGGRKEQYF
-	TRBV19	TRBJ1-2	TGTGCGGGGGGGGGCAACTATGGCTACACCTTC	CAGGGNYGYTF
-	TRBV5-4	TRBJ1-4	TGTGCCAGCAGCTTGGATCCCAGGGATGAAAAACTGTTTTTT	CASSLDPRDEKLFF
-	TRBV5-4	TRBJ2-5	TGTGCCATCCAAGAGGCGGGGGAGACCCAGTACTTC	CAIQEAGETQYF
-	TRBV3-1/TRBV3-2	TRBJ1-1	TGTGCCAGCAGCCAACCACGGGAGGGAGCTTTCTTT	CASSQPREGAFF
TRBD1	TRBV30	TRBJ2-1	TGTGCCTGGAGTGTACAGGGGGCAAATGAGCAGTTCTTC	CAWSVQGANEQFF
-	TRBV1	TRBJ2-3	TGCACCAGCAGCCAAGTCGGGGGAAGGGCAGATACGCAGTATTTT	CTSSQVGGRADTQYF
TRBD1	TRBV7-8	TRBJ1-5	TGTGCCAGCAGCTTAGTGGGACAGGGGATTAAACAGCCCCAGCATTTT	CASSLVGQGIKQPQHF
-	TRBV18	TRBJ2-7	TGTGCCAGCTCTCAGGGGCGGAGCTACGAGCAGTACTTC	CASSQGRSYEQYF
TRBD2	TRBV7-2	TRBJ2-1	TGTGCCAGCAGGCCCCAGGGACTAGCTTGGGAGCAGTTCTTC	CASRPQGLAWEQFF